This T cell receptor (beta chain) was recorded in a study of shared clonotypes between healthy human individuals. The method was immunoSEQ multiplex PCR; TCRdb's version includes in-frame clones alone and lacks a portion of them. The data show fewer than 3 million clones, under 95% seen once. The sequencing sample was made of naive CD4+ T cells from PBMCs. Stated subset: CD45RA+ positively selected. The clonotype originates from a man between 18 and 35 years old in good health. Some clones in this sample may be carry-over from other donors' samples.

The CDR3 region has the DNA TGTGCCAGCAGCTTAGATGGGCTCACCGGCGAGCAGTACTTC. Its translation is CASSLDGLTGEQYF. The V gene is TRBV11-2, the J gene TRBJ2-7; no clear D. Per germline, CDR1 SGHAT and CDR2 FQNNGV. CDR3 length: 14 residues. Trimming stripped 0 bases from V and 6 bases from J, with 12 bases between.